These T cell receptor beta chains were read from a single sample in a study of regulatory T cells in long-lasting Graves disease. TCRdb re-derived calls from the multiplex PCR reads in MiXCR, one entry per CDR3 protein. The sample includes about 400,000 distinct CDR3 sequences, 20% to 25% of them seen just once. The sequencing used peripheral blood mononuclear cells (PBMCs), collected when the disease was refractory, from a patient treated with antithyroid drugs. The receptors stem from a female donor with Graves disease. Each CDR3 is given without its conserved first and last residue.

CDR3 length | J gene | V gene | CDR3 protein
11 | TRBJ1-6 | TRBV12-3/TRBV12-4 | ASSLLKGSPLH
12 | TRBJ2-7 | TRBV10-2 | ASSGTGTSYEQY
12 | TRBJ1-1 | TRBV20-1 | SANQGFMNTEAF
13 | TRBJ2-2 | TRBV6-1 | ASSKPGSSVGELF
13 | TRBJ1-2 | TRBV4-2 | ASSQDLTANYGYT
13 | TRBJ2-1 | TRBV7-9 | ASSLTSGRSNEQF
8 | TRBJ2-1 | TRBV29-1 | SAVYNEQF
14 | TRBJ2-7 | TRBV7-2 | ASSLAWGGSSYEQY
12 | TRBJ2-7 | TRBV7-9 | ASSLDPKIYEQY
8 | TRBJ2-5 | TRBV6-1 | ASSPRTQY
13 | TRBJ2-2 | TRBV15 | ATSPPGRNTGELF
10 | TRBJ1-1 | TRBV7-9 | ASSLYGTAPL
13 | TRBJ2-7 | TRBV9 | ASSVEGQGGYEQY
13 | TRBJ1-4 | TRBV16 | ASSPSAATNEKLF
13 | TRBJ1-6 | TRBV7-2 | ASSSGQTNNSPLH
15 | TRBJ1-4 | TRBV11-2 | ASSSPLGQGVNEKLF
9 | TRBJ1-2 | TRBV29-1 | SVNVGEGYT
12 | TRBJ1-5 | TRBV10-1 | ASSEGGSNQPQH
14 | TRBJ2-7 | TRBV3-1 | ASSQKTGTSSYEQY
12 | TRBJ1-5 | TRBV27 | ASGTGTGFQPQH
13 | TRBJ1-6 | TRBV28 | ASSGGDSVNSPLH
14 | TRBJ1-5 | TRBV5-1 | ASSLEPGQGYQPQH
12 | TRBJ2-5 | TRBV27 | ASSLRQLAETQY
12 | TRBJ2-1 | TRBV27 | ASSLGVLADEQF
10 | TRBJ2-7 | TRBV20-1 | SAWTGGYEQY
11 | TRBJ2-2 | TRBV30 | AWSVFNTGELF
12 | TRBJ2-2 | TRBV2 | ASMGTVQIGELF
10 | TRBJ2-5 | TRBV20-1 | SASSGESAQY
11 | TRBJ2-2 | TRBV9 | ASSVGWAGELF
13 | TRBJ1-1 | TRBV28 | ASSFGPGGRTEAF
12 | TRBJ1-1 | TRBV3-1 | ASSRPGGGTEAF
13 | TRBJ2-3 | TRBV2 | ASSRDPTPVDTQY
14 | TRBJ2-3 | TRBV6-1 | ASSAPGQGRPDTQY
13 | TRBJ2-3 | TRBV7-2 | ASSPHRLGTDTQY
14 | TRBJ2-7 | TRBV2 | ASSEGTGGQTYEQY
11 | TRBJ1-1 | TRBV10-3 | AISGTYNTEAF
14 | TRBJ1-3 | TRBV3-2 | ASSQKQRYSGNTIY
11 | TRBJ2-1 | TRBV2 | ASRDFTYNEQF
15 | TRBJ2-7 | TRBV4-1 | ASSQDQYSRRAYEQY
11 | TRBJ2-7 | TRBV6-1 | ASSVWGDYEQY
11 | TRBJ2-7 | TRBV7-8 | ASTLYGSYEQY
12 | TRBJ1-1 | TRBV19 | AGSIGHLNTEAF
15 | TRBJ2-4 | TRBV7-2 | ASSPKGLAEAKNIQY